This T cell receptor (beta chain) originates from a study of beta chain features in type 1 diabetes. Expressed TCRB transcripts were sequenced because the isolated RNA had all been reverse transcribed beforehand. Profiling relied on immunoSEQ multiplex PCR, and the TCRdb table lists in-frame clones only, not all of them. The sample lists roughly 230,000 clones; approximately 11% were seen once. Notes on this clone: Its antigen is undetermined.

The study, taken as a whole, reports: There was a moderate but significant shortening of TCRB CDR3s in all four CD4+ subsets of Type 1 diabetes patients.

CDR1 is SGHRS, CDR2 YFSETQ, per germline. V lost 4 bases and J 5 bases, leaving 15 bases between the germline ends. This CDR3 region has 15 residues. Specimen: naive CD4+ T cells from blood. The genes are TRBV5-1 and TRBJ1-4; D is possibly TRBD1 (6 bases). The sequence was collected from a man aged 25-45 years with type 1 diabetes. CDR3 DNA: TGCGCCAGCAGCAGAACAGGGTGGATGAATGAAAAACTGTTTTTT. It translates to CASSRTGWMNEKLFF.